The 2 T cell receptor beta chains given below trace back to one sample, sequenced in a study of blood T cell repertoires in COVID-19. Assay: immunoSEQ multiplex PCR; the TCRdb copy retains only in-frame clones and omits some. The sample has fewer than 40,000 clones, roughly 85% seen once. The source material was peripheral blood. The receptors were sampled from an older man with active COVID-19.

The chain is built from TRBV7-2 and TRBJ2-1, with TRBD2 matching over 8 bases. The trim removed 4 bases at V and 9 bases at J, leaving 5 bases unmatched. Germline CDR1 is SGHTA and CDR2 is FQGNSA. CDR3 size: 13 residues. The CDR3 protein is CASSSGGQGEQFF. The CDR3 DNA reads TGTGCCAGCAGCTCGGGGGGGCAGGGTGAGCAGTTCTTC.

This CDR3 reads CASSHQGFEQYF. In DNA form, the CDR3 reads TGCGCCAGCAGCCACCAGGGATTCGAGCAGTACTTC. The V call is TRBV5-1, the J call TRBJ2-7, with D perhaps matching TRBD1 (5 bases). Germline assignment: CDR1 SGHRS and CDR2 YFSETQ. This CDR3 has 12 residues. Between the trimmed V and J ends, which lost 4 bases and 6 bases, there was a span of 11 bases.